Given below is one TCR beta chain in context. Libraries were prepared by immunoSEQ multiplex PCR; TCRdb keeps only in-frame clonotypes and omits some of them. The sample lists approximately 52,000 clones; 90% to 97% were seen once. This sample was taken from a study of control samples from healthy donors and cancer patients. The CDR3 extends over 13 amino acids. V lost 5 bases, J lost 9 bases, and 14 bases lay in between. The rearrangement links TRBV12-3 or TRBV12-4 to TRBJ2-4; TRBD1 or TRBD2 may be the D gene (5 bases each). The specimen sequenced was blood. This TCR was recovered from a woman younger than 30 in good health. CDR3 sequence reads: CASSIGAGSIQYF. CDR3 nucleotide sequence: TGTGCCAGCAGTATAGGGGCAGGGAGCATTCAGTACTTC.